This is a list of T cell receptor beta chains from one sample in a study of Graves' ophthalmopathy and Graves' hyperthyroidism. TCRdb ran MiXCR on the multiplex PCR reads and lists one entry per CDR3 protein. The sample has approximately 330,000 distinct CDR3 sequences, 17% seen once. Sequenced: peripheral blood. All receptors derive from an adult man with Graves' ophthalmopathy. CDR3s include the opening cysteine and the closing phenylalanine or tryptophan. Each record gives: clone size, D gene, J gene, V gene, CDR3 DNA, CDR3 protein. D genes are given only for firm matches. Size tells how often a clone was seen (once, few, many) or the class of an expanded clone, and some rows leave it out.

>once|NA|TRBJ1-5|TRBV6-5
TGTGCCAGCAGTTACTTGCTTCATAGCAATCAGCCCCAGCATTTT
CASSYLLHSNQPQHF
>many|NA|TRBJ1-6|TRBV11-1
TGTGCCAGCAGCTTAGCTAGGGATGTCTTCAGCTCCTATAATTCACCCCTCCACTTT
CASSLARDVFSSYNSPLHF
>many|NA|TRBJ2-2|TRBV9
TGTGCCAGCAGCGTCAGGGCGTCGGAAAACACCGGGGAGCTGTTTTTT
CASSVRASENTGELFF
>many|TRBD1|TRBJ1-5|TRBV6-5
TGTGCCAGCAGCCCAGCGGACAGGGACTATAGCAATCAGCCCCAGCATTTT
CASSPADRDYSNQPQHF
>many|TRBD2|TRBJ2-6|TRBV7-3
TGTGCCAGCAGTCGGGAGGGGACTGGGGCCAACGTCCTGACTTTC
CASSREGTGANVLTF
>many|NA|TRBJ2-7|TRBV7-2
TGTGCCAGCAGCTTAGCGGCACAGGGTATTGGCGAGCAGTACTTC
CASSLAAQGIGEQYF
>many|TRBD2|TRBJ2-7|TRBV20-1
TGCAGTGCCGTCTCGCGGGAGGATATTGGGGAGCAGTACTTC
CSAVSREDIGEQYF
>many|NA|TRBJ1-1|TRBV12-3/TRBV12-4
TGTGCCAGCAGTTTAGTACGGACTGAAGCTTTCTTT
CASSLVRTEAFF
>many|NA|TRBJ1-6|TRBV27
TGTGCCAGCAGTCGAACCTCAGGCGTCTCACCCCTCCACTTT
CASSRTSGVSPLHF
>NA|NA|TRBJ1-3|TRBV12-3/TRBV12-4
TGTGCCAGCAGCAACTGGATTATCTCTGGAAACACCATATATTTT
CASSNWIISGNTIYF
>many|NA|TRBJ2-5|TRBV19
TGTGCCAGTAGTATATCGGGGGAGACCCAGTACTTC
CASSISGETQYF
>few|NA|TRBJ1-5|TRBV12-5
TGTGCTAGTGGCTTCGTACCGAGCAATCAGCCCCAGCCTTTT
CASGFVPSNQPQPF
>many|NA|TRBJ1-2|TRBV19
TGTGCCAGTAGTATTGGGCCAGCGGACTATGGCTACACCTTC
CASSIGPADYGYTF
>once|NA|TRBJ1-2|TRBV15
TGTGCCACCAGCAGAGACCTAGCTGGCTACACCTTC
CATSRDLAGYTF
>many|NA|TRBJ1-5|TRBV7-2
TGTGCCAGCAGCCGCAGGGACAATCAGCCCCAGCATTTT
CASSRRDNQPQHF
>many|TRBD1|TRBJ1-2|TRBV29-1
TGCAGCGGAGGACAGGGATTTTTTGGCTACACCTTC
CSGGQGFFGYTF
>NA|TRBD1|TRBJ1-1|TRBV7-2
TGTGCCAGCAGCTTAGTGGCAGGGGGAGGGACTGAAGCTTTCTTT
CASSLVAGGGTEAFF
>many|NA|TRBJ1-2|TRBV9
TGTGCCAGCAGCTTACAGCCGGCCAGGGGCTATGGCTACACCTTC
CASSLQPARGYGYTF
>NA|TRBD1|TRBJ2-5|TRBV11-2
TGTGCCAGCAGCCTACGGACAGGAGAAGAGACCCAGTACTTC
CASSLRTGEETQYF
>many|NA|TRBJ2-2|TRBV19
TGTGCCAGTAAAGGACACAAGAACACCGGGGAGCTGTTTTTT
CASKGHKNTGELFF
>many|NA|TRBJ1-1|TRBV5-1
TGCGCCAGCAGCCGACAGTTCAACACTGAAGCTTTCTTT
CASSRQFNTEAFF
>NA|TRBD1|TRBJ1-2|TRBV4-2
TGTGCCAGCAGCCAAGGTGGGACAGGAAGTTTCCGGTCTGGCTACACCTTC
CASSQGGTGSFRSGYTF
>many|NA|TRBJ2-5|TRBV2
TGTGCCAGCTCCGGGTGGGGCTTTTCCCCCCAAGAGACCCAGTACTTC
CASSGWGFSPQETQYF
>many|TRBD1|TRBJ2-7|TRBV24-1
TGTGCCACCAGTGACTCCGGGACAGGGGATGGCGAGCAGTACTTC
CATSDSGTGDGEQYF
>NA|TRBD1|TRBJ2-2|TRBV4-3
TGCGCCAGCAGCCAAGTCACGGGACAGGCGAACACCGGGGAGCTGTTTTTT
CASSQVTGQANTGELFF
>many|NA|TRBJ2-5|TRBV12-3/TRBV12-4
TGTGCCAGCAGTTTAACAACTATCCTGGAGACCCAGTACTTC
CASSLTTILETQYF